The clone carrying this T cell receptor (beta chain) was picked up one time. What it binds is unknown. Trimming removed 6 bases at V and 1 base at J, with 20 bases between. CDR3 length equals 16 residues. Germline V gene sequence: CDR1 DFQATT, CDR2 SNEGSKA (reference sequence). This entry comes from a study of post-analysis software for immune sequencing data. Across the study: Recorded disease courses covered relapsing-remitting, secondary progressive and progressive-relapsing multiple sclerosis. Some patients had no subtype annotation. Regarding the study as a whole: Relative to controls, patients with multiple sclerosis showed significantly lower normalized Chao1 diversity. Analysis by F measure revealed that same-batch samples clustered strongly together. In patients, TRBV5-6, TRBV5-1 and TRBV20-1 belonged to roughly five TRBV segments found more frequently than in controls.

Every TCR beta cDNA library bore unique molecular identifiers. Input amounts of 1 to 10 million T cells were used. These gave 500,000 or so cDNA molecules, so each molecule approximated one T cell. From the PCR reads, TCRdb called clonotypes with MiXCR, one entry per CDR3 protein. The top ten clones hold more than 1.5% of a sample with 450,000 to 650,000 distinct CDR3 sequences, roughly 40% of them seen once. This chain uses TRBV20-1 with TRBJ2-3; D could derive from TRBD1 or TRBD2 (5 bases each). The TCR sequence derives from a girl between 5 and 17 years old with multiple sclerosis. The source material was blood. Written as DNA, the CDR3 is TGCAGTGCATATCGGAGCAGTGTGGGGGGCACAGATACGCAGTATTTT. Translated: CSAYRSSVGGTDTQYF.